This paragraph covers one T cell receptor (beta chain) sequence. This clone was seen just once. Its antigen remains unidentified. Per-base quality was not reported, and no clone a single base away is much larger than it. V is trimmed back by 8 bases and J by 4 bases, and the junction contains 11 bases that no gene match accounts for. Its CDR3 holds 15 amino acids, cysteine through phenylalanine. The CDR3 DNA has 45 bases and is translated from base 1. The germline V gene sets CDR1 to KGHSH and CDR2 to LQKENI. The source of the sample is a study of blood T cell repertoires in COVID-19 (dated by TCRdb to about 2020). With regard to the full study: Samples from collaborators originated in the United States, Italy and Spain and spanned both the acute and convalescent phases of COVID-19. Where available, HLA class I and class II types were taken from metadata supplied by the sample provider and were not determined by assay-based typing. Nearly every sample came with metadata listing a de-identified subject ID, COVID-19 status, age in years and sex. The prospective study material was composed of cDNA or gDNA derived from T cells, B-cell-depleted T cells, or PBMCs. A freely available public database, intended as a resource for researchers studying the immune response to SARS-CoV-2, is where the repertoires were released. Samples came from the ongoing ImmuneRACE study (first 160 participants) plus 1,254 subjects from 6 global collaborators. Deeply sampled blood TCRbeta repertoires from subjects exposed to, actively infected with, or recovered from COVID-19 were included in the dataset.

TCRbeta CDR3 regions were amplified from genomic DNA using the immunoSEQ Assay, a bias-controlled multiplex PCR. The study's own analysis went as follows. Nucleated cell counts per sample were estimated from amplification of reference gene primers within the assay. To quantify the absolute abundance of each unique TCRbeta CDR3 rearrangement, sequence reads were collapsed and filtered. For each sample, productive Simpson clonality was calculated as the square root of Simpson's diversity index across productive rearrangements. TCRdb holds this immuneACCESS table with in-frame rearrangements only. Some clones are missing; in checked studies, unresolved V genes explain under half, and the rest has no known cause. V, J and clone size derive from that table, while D and trimming were established from the DNA sequence. For this sample the table gives 100,000 to 150,000 clones, of which over 80% were detected only once. 10% to 15% of the sample goes to the ten largest clones.

The investigation overall reported the following: How much clinical and demographic metadata was included differed by source and by participant, and the metadata was provided uncurated.

The collaborating institutions used their own protocols to collect whole blood in K2EDTA tubes. For TCRbeta analysis, collaborators shipped samples in one of three forms: frozen whole blood, isolated PBMCs, or DNA extracted from either of those sample types. Sequenced material: peripheral blood. This receptor was obtained from a man between 60 and 70 years old with acute or convalescent COVID-19. This sequence uses TRBV18 and TRBJ2-1; TRBD1 lines up with 7 middle nucleotides. The nucleotide sequence is TGTGCCAGCGCGCCGGGACAGCCTTCATACAATGAGCAGTTCTTC. This sequence encodes CASAPGQPSYNEQFF.